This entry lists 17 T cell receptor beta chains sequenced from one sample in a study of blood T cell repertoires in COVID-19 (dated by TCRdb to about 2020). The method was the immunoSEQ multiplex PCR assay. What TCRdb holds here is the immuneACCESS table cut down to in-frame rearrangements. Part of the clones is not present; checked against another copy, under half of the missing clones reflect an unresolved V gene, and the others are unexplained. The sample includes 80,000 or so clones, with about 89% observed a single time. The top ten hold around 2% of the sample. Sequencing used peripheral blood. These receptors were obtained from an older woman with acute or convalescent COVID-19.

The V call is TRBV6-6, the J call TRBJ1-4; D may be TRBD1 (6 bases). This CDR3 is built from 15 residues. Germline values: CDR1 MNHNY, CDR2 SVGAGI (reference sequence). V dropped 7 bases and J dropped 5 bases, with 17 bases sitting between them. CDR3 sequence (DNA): TGTGCCAGCAACCAAAACCCAGGGGAGAATGAAAAACTGTTTTTT. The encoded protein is CASNQNPGENEKLFF.

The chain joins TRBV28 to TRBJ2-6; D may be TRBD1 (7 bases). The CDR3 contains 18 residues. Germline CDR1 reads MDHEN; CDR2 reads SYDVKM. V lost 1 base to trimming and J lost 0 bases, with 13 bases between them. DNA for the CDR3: TGTGCCAGCAGTTTATTGCGGGACAGCGTCTCTGGGGCCAACGTCCTGACTTTC. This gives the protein CASSLLRDSVSGANVLTF.

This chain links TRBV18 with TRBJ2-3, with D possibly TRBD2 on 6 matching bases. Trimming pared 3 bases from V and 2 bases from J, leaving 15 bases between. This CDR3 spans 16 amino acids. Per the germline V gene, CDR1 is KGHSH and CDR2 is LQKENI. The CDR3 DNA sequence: TGTGCCAGCTCACCGGGGATCCAGCGGGTCACAGATACGCAGTATTTT. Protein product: CASSPGIQRVTDTQYF.

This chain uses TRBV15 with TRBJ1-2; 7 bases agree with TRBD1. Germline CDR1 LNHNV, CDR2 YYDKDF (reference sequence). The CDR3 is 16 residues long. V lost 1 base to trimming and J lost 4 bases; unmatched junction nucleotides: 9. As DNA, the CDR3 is TGTGCCACCAGCAGAGGGGGACAGACAGGATTCTATGGCTACACCTTC. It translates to CATSRGGQTGFYGYTF.

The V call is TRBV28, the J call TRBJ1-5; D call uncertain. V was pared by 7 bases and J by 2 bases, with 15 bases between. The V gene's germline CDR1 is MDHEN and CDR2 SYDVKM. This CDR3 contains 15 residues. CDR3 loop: CASNLGGIGNQPQHF. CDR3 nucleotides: TGTGCCAGCAACCTAGGAGGGATTGGCAATCAGCCCCAGCATTTT.

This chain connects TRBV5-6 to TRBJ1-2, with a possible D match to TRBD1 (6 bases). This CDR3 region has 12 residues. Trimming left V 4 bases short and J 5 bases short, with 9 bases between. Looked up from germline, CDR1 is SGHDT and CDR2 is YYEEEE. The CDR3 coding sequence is TGTGCCAGCAGCCTTCAGGGGTATGGCTACACCTTC. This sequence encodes CASSLQGYGYTF.

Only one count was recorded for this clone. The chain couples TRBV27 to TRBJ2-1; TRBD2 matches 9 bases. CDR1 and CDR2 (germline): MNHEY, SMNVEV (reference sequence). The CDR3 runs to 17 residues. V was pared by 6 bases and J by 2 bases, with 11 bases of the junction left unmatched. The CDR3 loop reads CASRPFTGGGAYNEQFF. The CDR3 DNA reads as TGTGCCAGCAGACCATTCACCGGCGGGGGGGCCTACAATGAGCAGTTCTTC.

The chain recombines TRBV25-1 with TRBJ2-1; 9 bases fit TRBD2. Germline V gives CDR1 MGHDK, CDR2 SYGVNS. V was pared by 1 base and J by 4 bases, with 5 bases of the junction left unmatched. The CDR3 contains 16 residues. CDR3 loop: CASSEFSGGPYNEQFF. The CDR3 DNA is TGTGCCAGCAGTGAATTCAGCGGGGGGCCTTACAATGAGCAGTTCTTC.

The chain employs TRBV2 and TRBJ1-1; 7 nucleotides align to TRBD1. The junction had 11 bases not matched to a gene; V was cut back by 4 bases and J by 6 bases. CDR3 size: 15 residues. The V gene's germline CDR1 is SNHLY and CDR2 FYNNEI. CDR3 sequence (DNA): TGTGCCAGCAGTGTAGTGACAGGGATTGGGGCTGAAGCTTTCTTT. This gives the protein CASSVVTGIGAEAFF.

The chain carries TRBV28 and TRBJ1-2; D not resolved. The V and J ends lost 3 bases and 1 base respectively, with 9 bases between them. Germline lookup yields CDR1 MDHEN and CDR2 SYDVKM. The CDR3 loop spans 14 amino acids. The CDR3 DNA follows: TGTGCCAGCAGTTTCGGACGGGGTAACTATGGCTACACCTTC. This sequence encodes CASSFGRGNYGYTF.

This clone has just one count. For the CDR3, the DNA is TGTGCCAGCAGTAGCCCAACCTCTGGGGCCAACGTCCTGACTTTC. It specifies CASSSPTSGANVLTF. J is TRBJ2-6 and V is TRBV6-4; D is unclear. The CDR3 runs 15 residues. Germline assignment: CDR1 MRHNA and CDR2 SNTAGT. The germline V and J ends were trimmed by 5 bases and 0 bases, with 8 bases remaining between them.

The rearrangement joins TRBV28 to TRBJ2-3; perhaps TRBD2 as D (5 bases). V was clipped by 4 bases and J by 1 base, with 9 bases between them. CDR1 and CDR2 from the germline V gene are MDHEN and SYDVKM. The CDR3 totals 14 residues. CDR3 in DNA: TGTGCCAGCAGTTCCCTCGGGGGCACAGATACGCAGTATTTT. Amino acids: CASSSLGGTDTQYF.

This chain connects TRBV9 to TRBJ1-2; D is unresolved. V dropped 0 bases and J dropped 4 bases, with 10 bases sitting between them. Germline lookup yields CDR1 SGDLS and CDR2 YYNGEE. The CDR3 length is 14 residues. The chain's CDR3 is CASSVGGSSYGYTF. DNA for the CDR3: TGTGCCAGCAGCGTAGGAGGCAGCTCCTATGGCTACACCTTC.

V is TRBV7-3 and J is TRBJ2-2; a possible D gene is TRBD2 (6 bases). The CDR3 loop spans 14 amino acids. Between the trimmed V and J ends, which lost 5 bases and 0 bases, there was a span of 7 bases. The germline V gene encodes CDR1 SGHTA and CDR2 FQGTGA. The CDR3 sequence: CASSRESNTGELFF. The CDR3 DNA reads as TGTGCCAGCAGCCGGGAGTCGAACACCGGGGAGCTGTTTTTT.

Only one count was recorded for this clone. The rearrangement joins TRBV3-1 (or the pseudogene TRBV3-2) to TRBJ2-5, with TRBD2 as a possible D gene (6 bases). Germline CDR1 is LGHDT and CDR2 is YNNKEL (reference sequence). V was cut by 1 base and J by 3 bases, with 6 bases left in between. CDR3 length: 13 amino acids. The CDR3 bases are TGTGCCAGCAGCCAAGGGACTAAAGAGACCCAGTACTTC. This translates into CASSQGTKETQYF.

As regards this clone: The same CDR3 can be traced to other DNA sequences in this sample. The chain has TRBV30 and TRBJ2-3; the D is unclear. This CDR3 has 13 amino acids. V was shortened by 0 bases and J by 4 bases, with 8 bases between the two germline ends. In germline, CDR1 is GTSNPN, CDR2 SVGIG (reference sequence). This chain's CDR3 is CAWSVRRADTQYF. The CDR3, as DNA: TGTGCCTGGAGTGTACGTCGAGCAGATACGCAGTATTTT.

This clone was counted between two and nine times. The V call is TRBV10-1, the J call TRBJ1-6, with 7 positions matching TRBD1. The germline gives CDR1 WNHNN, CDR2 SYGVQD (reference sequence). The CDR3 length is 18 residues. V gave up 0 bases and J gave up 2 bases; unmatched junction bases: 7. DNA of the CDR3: TGCGCCAGCAGTGAGTCGACAGGGCCCATGGCCTATAATTCACCCCTCCACTTT. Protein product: CASSESTGPMAYNSPLHF.